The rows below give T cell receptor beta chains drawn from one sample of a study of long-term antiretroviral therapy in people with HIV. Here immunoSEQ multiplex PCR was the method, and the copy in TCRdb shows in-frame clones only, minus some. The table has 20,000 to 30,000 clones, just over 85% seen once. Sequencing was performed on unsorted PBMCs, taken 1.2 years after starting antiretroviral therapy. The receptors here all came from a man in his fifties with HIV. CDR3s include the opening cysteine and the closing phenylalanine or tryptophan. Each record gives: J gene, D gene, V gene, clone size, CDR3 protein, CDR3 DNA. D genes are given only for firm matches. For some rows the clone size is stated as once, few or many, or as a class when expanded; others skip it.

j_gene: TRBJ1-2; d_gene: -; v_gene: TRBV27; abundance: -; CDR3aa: CASSLGANYGYTF; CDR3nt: TGTGCCAGCAGTTTAGGCGCTAACTATGGCTACACCTTC
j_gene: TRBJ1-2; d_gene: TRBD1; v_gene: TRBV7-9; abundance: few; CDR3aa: CASSPQGVGGYTF; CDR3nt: TGTGCCAGCAGCCCCCAGGGGGTCGGTGGCTACACCTTC
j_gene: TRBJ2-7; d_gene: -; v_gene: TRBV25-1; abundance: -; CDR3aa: CASSEEGLSYEQYF; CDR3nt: TGTGCCAGCAGTGAGGAAGGCCTATCGTACGAGCAGTACTTC
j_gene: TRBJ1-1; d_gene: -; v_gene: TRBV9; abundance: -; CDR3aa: CASSVGVWTEAFF; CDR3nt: TGTGCCAGCAGCGTAGGGGTATGGACTGAAGCTTTCTTT
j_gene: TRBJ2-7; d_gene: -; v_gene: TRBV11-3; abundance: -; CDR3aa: CASSSLIKVTESYEQYF; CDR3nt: TGTGCCAGCAGCTCCCTAATCAAGGTGACAGAGTCCTACGAGCAGTACTTC
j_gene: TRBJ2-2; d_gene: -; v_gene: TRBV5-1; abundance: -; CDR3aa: CASSLGGPRPAGELFF; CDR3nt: TGCGCCAGCAGTTTGGGGGGGCCTCGTCCCGCCGGGGAGCTGTTTTTT
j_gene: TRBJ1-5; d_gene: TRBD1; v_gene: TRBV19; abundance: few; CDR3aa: CASGPSGGPQPQHF; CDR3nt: TGTGCCAGTGGACCCTCAGGGGGACCTCAGCCCCAGCATTTT
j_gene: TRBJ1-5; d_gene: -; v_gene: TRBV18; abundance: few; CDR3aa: CASSTSEALGDQPQHF; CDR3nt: TGTGCCAGCTCGACCTCGGAAGCTCTGGGAGATCAGCCCCAGCATTTT
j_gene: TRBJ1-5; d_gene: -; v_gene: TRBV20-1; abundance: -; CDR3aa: CSVEGNQPQHF; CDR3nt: TGCAGTGTGGAGGGGAATCAGCCCCAGCATTTT
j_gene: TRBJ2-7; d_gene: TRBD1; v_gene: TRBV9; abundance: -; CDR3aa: CASSVGTGDDYEQYF; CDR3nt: TGTGCCAGCAGCGTAGGGACAGGGGATGACTACGAGCAGTACTTC
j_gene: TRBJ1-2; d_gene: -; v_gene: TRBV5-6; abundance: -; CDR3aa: CASSFRRSGGYTF; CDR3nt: TGTGCCAGCAGCTTTAGGCGCTCCGGCGGCTACACCTTC
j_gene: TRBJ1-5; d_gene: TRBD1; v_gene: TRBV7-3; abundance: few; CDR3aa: CASSLKGQNQPQHF; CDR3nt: TGTGCCAGCAGCTTAAAGGGACAGAATCAGCCCCAGCATTTT
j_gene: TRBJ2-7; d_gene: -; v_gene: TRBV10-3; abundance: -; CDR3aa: CAISESGTLLYEQYF; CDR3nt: TGTGCCATCAGTGAGTCAGGGACTCTTCTCTACGAGCAGTACTTC
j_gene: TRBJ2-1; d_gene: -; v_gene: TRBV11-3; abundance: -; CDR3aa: CASSLDGVGQGGNEQFF; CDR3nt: TGTGCCAGCAGCTTAGACGGGGTAGGGCAGGGGGGCAATGAGCAGTTCTTC
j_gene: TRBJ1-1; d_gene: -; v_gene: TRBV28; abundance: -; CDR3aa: CASSSSGNGFVDTEAFF; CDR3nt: -
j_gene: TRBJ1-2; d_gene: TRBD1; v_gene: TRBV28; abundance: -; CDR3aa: CASSRTGWYGYTF; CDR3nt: TGTGCCAGCAGTCGGACAGGGTGGTATGGCTACACCTTC
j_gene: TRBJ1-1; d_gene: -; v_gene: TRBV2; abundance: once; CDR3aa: CASSVEGIRNTEAFF; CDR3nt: TGTGCCAGCAGTGTTGAGGGGATACGGAACACTGAAGCTTTCTTT
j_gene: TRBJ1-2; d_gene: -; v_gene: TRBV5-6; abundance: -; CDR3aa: CASSLNWDGYGYTF; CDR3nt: TGTGCCAGCAGCTTGAATTGGGACGGATATGGCTACACCTTC
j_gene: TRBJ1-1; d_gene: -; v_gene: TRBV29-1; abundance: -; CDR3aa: CSAETGPMNTEAFF; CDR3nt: TGCAGCGCCGAGACAGGACCCATGAACACTGAAGCTTTCTTT
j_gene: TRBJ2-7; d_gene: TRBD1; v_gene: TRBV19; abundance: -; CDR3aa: CASTPGQGARVYEQYF; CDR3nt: TGTGCCAGTACCCCCGGACAGGGGGCGCGAGTGTACGAGCAGTACTTC
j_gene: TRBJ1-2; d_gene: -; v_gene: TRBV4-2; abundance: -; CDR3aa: CASSQGARYGYTF; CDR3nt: TGTGCCAGCAGCCAAGGGGCGCGGTATGGCTACACCTTC
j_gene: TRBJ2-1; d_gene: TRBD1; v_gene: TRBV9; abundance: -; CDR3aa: CASSERGQTHNEQFF; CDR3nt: TGTGCCAGCAGCGAGAGGGGACAGACACACAATGAGCAGTTCTTC
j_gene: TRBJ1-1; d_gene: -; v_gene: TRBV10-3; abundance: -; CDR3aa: CAIKREQNTEAFF; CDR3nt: TGTGCCATCAAGAGGGAACAGAACACTGAAGCTTTCTTT
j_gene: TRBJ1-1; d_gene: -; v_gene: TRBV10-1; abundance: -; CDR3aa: CASSEGLNTEAFF; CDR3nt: TGCGCCAGCAGTGAGGGACTGAACACTGAAGCTTTCTTT
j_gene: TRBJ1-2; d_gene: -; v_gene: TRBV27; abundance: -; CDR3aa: CASGPGWNGYTF; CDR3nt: TGTGCCAGCGGACCAGGGTGGAATGGCTACACCTTC
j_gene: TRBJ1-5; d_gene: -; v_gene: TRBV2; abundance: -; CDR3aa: CASRVVGNQPQHF; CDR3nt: TGTGCCAGCAGAGTAGTGGGGAATCAGCCCCAGCATTTT
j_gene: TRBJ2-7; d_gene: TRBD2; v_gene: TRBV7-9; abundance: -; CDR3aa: CASSLSGTTYEQYF; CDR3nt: TGTGCCAGCAGCTTATCCGGGACTACCTACGAGCAGTACTTC
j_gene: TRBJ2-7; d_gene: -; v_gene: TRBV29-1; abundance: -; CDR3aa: CSVERGEQYF; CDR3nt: TGCAGCGTTGAAAGGGGAGAGCAGTACTTC
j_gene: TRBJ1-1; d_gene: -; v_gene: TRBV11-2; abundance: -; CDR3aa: CASSSTGNTEAFF; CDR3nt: TGTGCCAGCAGCTCCACAGGGAACACTGAAGCTTTCTTT
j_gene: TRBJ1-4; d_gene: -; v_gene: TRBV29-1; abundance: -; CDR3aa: CSVEETRGEKLFF; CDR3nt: TGCAGCGTTGAGGAAACTCGCGGTGAAAAACTGTTTTTT
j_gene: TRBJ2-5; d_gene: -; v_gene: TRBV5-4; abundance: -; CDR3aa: CASSRAAPQETQYF; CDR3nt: TGTGCCAGCAGCCGAGCGGCCCCCCAAGAGACCCAGTACTTC
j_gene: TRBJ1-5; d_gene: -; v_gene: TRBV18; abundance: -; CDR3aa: CASSSDSNQPQHF; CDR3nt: TGTGCCAGCTCATCGGACAGCAATCAGCCCCAGCATTTT
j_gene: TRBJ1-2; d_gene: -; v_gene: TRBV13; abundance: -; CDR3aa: CASSQTGRPPTNYGYTF; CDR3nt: TGTGCCAGCAGCCAAACAGGGAGGCCCCCTACTAACTATGGCTACACCTTC
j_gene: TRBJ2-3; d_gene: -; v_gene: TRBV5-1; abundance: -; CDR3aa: CASRGDGSTDTQYF; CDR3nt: TGCGCCAGCCGAGGGGACGGGAGCACAGATACGCAGTATTTT
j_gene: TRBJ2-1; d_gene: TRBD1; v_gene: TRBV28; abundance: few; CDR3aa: CASSSRTGGNEQFF; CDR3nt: TGTGCCAGCAGTTCCAGGACAGGGGGCAATGAGCAGTTCTTC
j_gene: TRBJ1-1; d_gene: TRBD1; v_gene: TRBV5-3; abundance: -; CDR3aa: CARSDRQGARTEAFF; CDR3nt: TGTGCCAGAAGCGATAGACAGGGGGCGCGAACTGAAGCTTTCTTT